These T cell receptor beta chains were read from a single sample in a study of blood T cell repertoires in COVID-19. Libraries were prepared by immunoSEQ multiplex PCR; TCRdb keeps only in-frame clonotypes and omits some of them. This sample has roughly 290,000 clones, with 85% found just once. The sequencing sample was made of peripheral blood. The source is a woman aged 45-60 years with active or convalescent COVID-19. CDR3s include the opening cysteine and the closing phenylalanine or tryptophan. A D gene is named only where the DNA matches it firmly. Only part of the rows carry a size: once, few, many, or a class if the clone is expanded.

CDR3aa: CASTLNTEAFF
CDR3nt: TGTGCCAGCACCCTTAACACTGAAGCTTTCTTT
d_gene: NA
j_gene: TRBJ1-1
abundance: NA
v_gene: TRBV6-5

CDR3aa: CASSLGRGTGARGYTF
CDR3nt: TGTGCCAGCAGCTTAGGCCGTGGGACAGGGGCTAGGGGCTACACCTTC
d_gene: TRBD1
j_gene: TRBJ1-2
abundance: NA
v_gene: TRBV11-2

CDR3aa: CASPLDRNTGELFF
CDR3nt: TGTGCCTCCCCCTTGGACAGGAACACCGGGGAGCTGTTTTTT
d_gene: NA
j_gene: TRBJ2-2
abundance: NA
v_gene: TRBV27

CDR3aa: CASSEASQAVDYGYTF
CDR3nt: TGTGCCAGCAGTGAAGCGTCACAGGCGGTGGACTATGGCTACACCTTC
d_gene: NA
j_gene: TRBJ1-2
abundance: few
v_gene: TRBV6-1

CDR3aa: CASSERSREANYGYTF
CDR3nt: TGTGCCAGCAGTGAAAGAAGTCGGGAGGCTAACTATGGCTACACCTTC
d_gene: NA
j_gene: TRBJ1-2
abundance: NA
v_gene: TRBV6-1

CDR3aa: CASSPGGRSSDTQYF
CDR3nt: TGCGCCAGCAGCCCTGGCGGGAGGTCCTCAGATACGCAGTATTTT
d_gene: TRBD2
j_gene: TRBJ2-3
abundance: few
v_gene: TRBV4-1

CDR3aa: CSVGAGPYEQYF
CDR3nt: TGCAGCGTTGGGGCAGGCCCCTACGAGCAGTACTTC
d_gene: NA
j_gene: TRBJ2-7
abundance: NA
v_gene: TRBV29-1

CDR3aa: CASAKGTGESGEQYF
CDR3nt: TGTGCCAGCGCGAAAGGGACAGGGGAATCGGGCGAGCAGTACTTC
d_gene: TRBD1
j_gene: TRBJ2-7
abundance: NA
v_gene: TRBV18

CDR3aa: CSVELKRGYTF
CDR3nt: TGCAGCGTTGAGCTCAAGCGCGGCTACACCTTC
d_gene: NA
j_gene: TRBJ1-2
abundance: NA
v_gene: TRBV29-1

CDR3aa: CASSRGGSAEQYF
CDR3nt: TGCGCCAGCAGCAGGGGCGGGAGCGCCGAGCAGTACTTC
d_gene: TRBD2
j_gene: TRBJ2-7
abundance: NA
v_gene: TRBV5-1

CDR3aa: CAISEQVNYGYTF
CDR3nt: TGTGCCATCAGTGAACAGGTCAACTATGGCTACACCTTC
d_gene: NA
j_gene: TRBJ1-2
abundance: once
v_gene: TRBV10-3

CDR3aa: CASSSSFLAGGFYEQYF
CDR3nt: TGTGCCAGCAGTTCCAGTTTCCTCGCGGGAGGATTTTACGAGCAGTACTTC
d_gene: TRBD2
j_gene: TRBJ2-7
abundance: NA
v_gene: TRBV28

CDR3aa: CASSESPFYGYTF
CDR3nt: TGTGCCAGCAGTGAATCTCCCTTTTATGGCTACACCTTC
d_gene: NA
j_gene: TRBJ1-2
abundance: NA
v_gene: TRBV25-1

CDR3aa: CASSIKPQGVGGYTF
CDR3nt: TGTGCCAGCAGTATTAAGCCACAGGGGGTCGGTGGCTACACCTTC
d_gene: TRBD1
j_gene: TRBJ1-2
abundance: NA
v_gene: TRBV6-5

CDR3aa: CASSEWTGGYGYTF
CDR3nt: TGCGCCAGCAGTGAGTGGACAGGGGGCTATGGCTACACCTTC
d_gene: TRBD1
j_gene: TRBJ1-2
abundance: NA
v_gene: TRBV10-2

CDR3aa: CASSWDRDSPLHF
CDR3nt: TGCGCCAGCAGCTGGGACAGGGACTCACCCCTCCACTTT
d_gene: TRBD1
j_gene: TRBJ1-6
abundance: NA
v_gene: TRBV5-1

CDR3aa: CASSSDSYNSPLHF
CDR3nt: TGTGCCAGCAGCTCCGACAGCTATAATTCACCCCTCCACTTT
d_gene: NA
j_gene: TRBJ1-6
abundance: NA
v_gene: TRBV5-5

CDR3aa: CASSFSTFIGDTIYF
CDR3nt: TGTGCCAGCAGCTTCTCTACCTTCATTGGAGACACCATATATTTT
d_gene: NA
j_gene: TRBJ1-3
abundance: NA
v_gene: TRBV7-9

CDR3aa: CASSEWGGLNTEAFF
CDR3nt: TGCGCCAGCAGTGAGTGGGGGGGGTTGAACACTGAAGCTTTCTTT
d_gene: NA
j_gene: TRBJ1-1
abundance: NA
v_gene: TRBV10-2

CDR3aa: CSGAMGQGPDTQYF
CDR3nt: TGCAGCGGCGCCATGGGACAGGGGCCTGATACGCAGTATTTT
d_gene: TRBD1
j_gene: TRBJ2-3
abundance: NA
v_gene: TRBV29-1

CDR3aa: CASRRPLAGGLDEQFF
CDR3nt: TGCGCCAGCAGACGCCCTTTAGCGGGAGGGCTAGATGAGCAGTTCTTC
d_gene: TRBD2
j_gene: TRBJ2-1
abundance: NA
v_gene: TRBV5-1

CDR3aa: CASSSTGGIGKLFF
CDR3nt: TGTGCCAGCAGCTCGACAGGGGGGATCGGAAAACTGTTTTTT
d_gene: TRBD1
j_gene: TRBJ1-4
abundance: NA
v_gene: TRBV11-1

CDR3aa: CAWSVLSTALQAGELFF
CDR3nt: TGTGCCTGGAGTGTACTCTCGACAGCCCTCCAAGCCGGGGAGCTGTTTTTT
d_gene: NA
j_gene: TRBJ2-2
abundance: NA
v_gene: TRBV30

CDR3aa: CSASSISSNQPQHF
CDR3nt: TGCAGTGCTAGTTCAATTTCTAGCAATCAGCCCCAGCATTTT
d_gene: NA
j_gene: TRBJ1-5
abundance: few
v_gene: TRBV20-1

CDR3aa: CASSVVGAGYNEQFF
CDR3nt: TGCGCCAGCAGTGTAGTAGGGGCGGGGTACAATGAGCAGTTCTTC
d_gene: NA
j_gene: TRBJ2-1
abundance: NA
v_gene: TRBV10-2

CDR3aa: CASSEAGVSVKETQYF
CDR3nt: TGTGCCAGCAGTGAAGCGGGAGTATCCGTCAAAGAGACCCAGTACTTC
d_gene: NA
j_gene: TRBJ2-5
abundance: once
v_gene: TRBV2

CDR3aa: CASSFLAGGPYEQYF
CDR3nt: TGTGCCAGCAGCTTCTTAGCGGGAGGGCCCTACGAGCAGTACTTC
d_gene: TRBD2
j_gene: TRBJ2-7
abundance: NA
v_gene: TRBV7-3

CDR3aa: CASSEASNSYEQYF
CDR3nt: TGTGCCAGCAGTGAAGCTAGCAACTCCTACGAGCAGTACTTC
d_gene: NA
j_gene: TRBJ2-7
abundance: NA
v_gene: TRBV6-1